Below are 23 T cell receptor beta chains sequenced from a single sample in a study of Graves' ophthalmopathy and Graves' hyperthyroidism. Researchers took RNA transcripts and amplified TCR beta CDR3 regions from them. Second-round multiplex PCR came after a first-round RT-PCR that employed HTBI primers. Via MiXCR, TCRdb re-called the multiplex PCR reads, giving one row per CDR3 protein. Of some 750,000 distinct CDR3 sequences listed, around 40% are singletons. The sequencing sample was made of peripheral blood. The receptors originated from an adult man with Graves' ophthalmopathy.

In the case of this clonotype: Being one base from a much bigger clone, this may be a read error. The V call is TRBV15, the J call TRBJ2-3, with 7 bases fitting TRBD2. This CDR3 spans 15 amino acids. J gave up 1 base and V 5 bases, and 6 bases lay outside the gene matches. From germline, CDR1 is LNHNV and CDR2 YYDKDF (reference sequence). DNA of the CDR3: TGTGCCACCAGCCGCGGGAGTGTTGGCACAGATACGCAGTATTTT. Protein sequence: CATSRGSVGTDTQYF.

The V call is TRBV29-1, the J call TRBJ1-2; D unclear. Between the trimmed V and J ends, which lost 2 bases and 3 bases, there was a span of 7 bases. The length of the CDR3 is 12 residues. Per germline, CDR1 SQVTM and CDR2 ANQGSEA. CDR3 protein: CSVELADYGYTF. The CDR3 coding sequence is TGCAGCGTTGAACTAGCGGACTATGGCTACACCTTC.

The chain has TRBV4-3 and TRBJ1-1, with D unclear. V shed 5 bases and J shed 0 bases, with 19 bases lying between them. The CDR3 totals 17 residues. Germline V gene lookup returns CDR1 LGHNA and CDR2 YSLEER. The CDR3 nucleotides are TGCGCCAGCAGCGAAACCCCAAACATTAAACTGAACACTGAAGCTTTCTTT. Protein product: CASSETPNIKLNTEAFF.

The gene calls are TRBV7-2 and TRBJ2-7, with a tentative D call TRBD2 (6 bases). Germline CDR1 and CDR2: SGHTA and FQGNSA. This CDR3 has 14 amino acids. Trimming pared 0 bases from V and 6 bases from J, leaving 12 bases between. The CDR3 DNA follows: TGTGCCAGCAGCTTAGCGGCGGGAATGGCCGAGCAGTACTTC. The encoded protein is CASSLAAGMAEQYF.

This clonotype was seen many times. The CDR3 DNA reads as TGTGCCAGCAGTTCTCTGACAGGGGCGCAGGGGACCCTCCACTTT. Its translation is CASSSLTGAQGTLHF. This chain uses TRBV2 with TRBJ1-6; 8 bases fit TRBD1. The CDR3 sequence is 15 residues long. Trimming at V came to 5 bases and at J to 14 bases, leaving 14 bases not matched to a gene. Germline values: CDR1 SNHLY, CDR2 FYNNEI.

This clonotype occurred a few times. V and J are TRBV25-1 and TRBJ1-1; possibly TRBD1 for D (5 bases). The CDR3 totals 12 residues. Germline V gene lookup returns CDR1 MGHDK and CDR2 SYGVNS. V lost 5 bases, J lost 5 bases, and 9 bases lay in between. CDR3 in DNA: TGTGCCAGCAGTTGGCAGGGAACTGAAGCTTTCTTT. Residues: CASSWQGTEAFF.

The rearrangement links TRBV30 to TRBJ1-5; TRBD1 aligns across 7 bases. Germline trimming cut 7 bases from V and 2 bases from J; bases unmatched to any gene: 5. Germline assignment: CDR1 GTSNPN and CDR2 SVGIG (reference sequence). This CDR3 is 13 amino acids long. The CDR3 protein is CASQGGGNQPQHF. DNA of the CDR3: TGTGCCTCTCAGGGGGGTGGCAATCAGCCCCAGCATTTT.

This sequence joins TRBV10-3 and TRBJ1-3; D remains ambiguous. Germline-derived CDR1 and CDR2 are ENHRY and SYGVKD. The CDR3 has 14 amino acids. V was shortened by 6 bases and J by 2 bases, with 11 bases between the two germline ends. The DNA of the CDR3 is TGTGCCATCAGACCAACTTGGACTGGAAACACCATATATTTT. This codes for CAIRPTWTGNTIYF.

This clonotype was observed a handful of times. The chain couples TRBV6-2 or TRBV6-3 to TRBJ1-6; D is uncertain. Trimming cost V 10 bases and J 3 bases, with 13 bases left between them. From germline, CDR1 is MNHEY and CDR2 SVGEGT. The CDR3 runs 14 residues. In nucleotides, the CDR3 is TGTGCCACCAGACCTCCTAACTATAATTCACCCCTCCACTTT. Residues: CATRPPNYNSPLHF.

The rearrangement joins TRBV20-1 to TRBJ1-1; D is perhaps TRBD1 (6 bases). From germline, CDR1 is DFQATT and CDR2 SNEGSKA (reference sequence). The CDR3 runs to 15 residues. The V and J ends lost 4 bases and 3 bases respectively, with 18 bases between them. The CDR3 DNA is TGCAGTGCTACCGGGGGCCCCAGGGGACACACTGAAGCTTTCTTT. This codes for CSATGGPRGHTEAFF.

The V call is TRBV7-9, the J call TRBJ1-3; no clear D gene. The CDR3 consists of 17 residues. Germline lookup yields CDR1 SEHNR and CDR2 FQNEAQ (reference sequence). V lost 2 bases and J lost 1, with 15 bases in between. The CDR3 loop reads CASSLSSTKRSGNTIYF. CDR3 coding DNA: TGTGCCAGCAGCTTATCCTCTACCAAGCGATCTGGAAACACCATATATTTT.

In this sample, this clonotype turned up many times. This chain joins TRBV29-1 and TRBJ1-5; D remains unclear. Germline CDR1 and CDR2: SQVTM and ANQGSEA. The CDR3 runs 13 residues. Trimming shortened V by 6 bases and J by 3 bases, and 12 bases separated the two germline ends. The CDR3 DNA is TGCAGCGTCGGAGACGGGATCAATCAGCCCCAGCATTTT. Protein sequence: CSVGDGINQPQHF.

This chain's CDR3 is CASSPDRDEETQHF. CDR3 nucleotides: TGTGCCAGCAGCCCGGACAGGGACGAAGAGACCCAGCATTTT. The chain uses TRBV7-2 and TRBJ1-5; 8 nucleotides line up with TRBD1. In germline, CDR1 is SGHTA, CDR2 FQGNSA. This CDR3 has 14 residues. J was trimmed by 11 bases and V by 5 bases; bases with no gene match: 11.

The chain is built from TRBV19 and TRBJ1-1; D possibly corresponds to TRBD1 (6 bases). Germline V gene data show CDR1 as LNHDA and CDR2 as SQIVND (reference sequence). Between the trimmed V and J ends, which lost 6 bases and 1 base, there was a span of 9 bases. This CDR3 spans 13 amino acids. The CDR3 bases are TGTGCCAGTAGGGACAGCCCGAACACTGAAGCTTTCTTT. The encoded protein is CASRDSPNTEAFF.

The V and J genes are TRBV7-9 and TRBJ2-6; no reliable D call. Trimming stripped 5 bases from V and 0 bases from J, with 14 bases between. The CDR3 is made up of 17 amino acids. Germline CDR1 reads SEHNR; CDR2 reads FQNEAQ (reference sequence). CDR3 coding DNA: TGTGCCAGCAGCCAAGAACGCCTTGTCTCTGGGGCCAACGTCCTGACTTTC. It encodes CASSQERLVSGANVLTF.

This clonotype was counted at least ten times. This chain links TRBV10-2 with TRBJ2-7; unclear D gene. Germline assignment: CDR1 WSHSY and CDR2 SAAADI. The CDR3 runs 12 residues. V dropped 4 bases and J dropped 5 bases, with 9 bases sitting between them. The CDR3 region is CASSVAFDEQYF. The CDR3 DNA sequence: TGCGCCAGCAGTGTCGCGTTCGACGAGCAGTACTTC.

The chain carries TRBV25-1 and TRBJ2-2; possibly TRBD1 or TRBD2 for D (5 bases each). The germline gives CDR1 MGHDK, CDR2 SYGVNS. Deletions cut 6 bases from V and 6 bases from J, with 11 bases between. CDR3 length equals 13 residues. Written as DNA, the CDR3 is TGTGCCAGCAGGTGGGGGACGTCCGGGGAGCTGTTTTTT. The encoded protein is CASRWGTSGELFF.

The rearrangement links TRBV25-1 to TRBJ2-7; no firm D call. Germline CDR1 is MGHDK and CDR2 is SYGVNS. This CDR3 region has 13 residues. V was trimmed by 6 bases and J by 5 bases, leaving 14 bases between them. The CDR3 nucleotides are TGTGCCAGCAGCTTATACGGCGAAGACGAGCAGTACTTC. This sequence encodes CASSLYGEDEQYF.

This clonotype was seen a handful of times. Here the CDR3 reads CSAAAYRENTEAFF. The CDR3 DNA reads TGCAGTGCCGCCGCATACAGGGAGAACACTGAAGCTTTCTTT. The chain joins TRBV20-1 to TRBJ1-1; possibly TRBD1 for D (6 bases). V lost 6 bases and J 1 base, leaving 15 bases between the germline ends. This CDR3 is built from 14 residues. Germline assignment: CDR1 DFQATT and CDR2 SNEGSKA (reference sequence).

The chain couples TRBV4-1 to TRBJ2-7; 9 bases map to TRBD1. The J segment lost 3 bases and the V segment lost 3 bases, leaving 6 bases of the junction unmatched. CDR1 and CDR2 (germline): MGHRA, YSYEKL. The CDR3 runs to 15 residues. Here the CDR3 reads CASSHSGTGSYEQYF. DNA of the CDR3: TGCGCCAGCAGCCATTCCGGGACAGGGAGCTACGAGCAGTACTTC.

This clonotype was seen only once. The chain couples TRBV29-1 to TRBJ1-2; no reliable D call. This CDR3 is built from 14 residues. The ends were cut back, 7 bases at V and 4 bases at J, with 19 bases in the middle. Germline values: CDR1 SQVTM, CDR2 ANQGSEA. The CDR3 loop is CSAPDGQGLYGYTF. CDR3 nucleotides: TGCAGCGCCCCGGACGGCCAAGGTCTCTATGGCTACACCTTC.

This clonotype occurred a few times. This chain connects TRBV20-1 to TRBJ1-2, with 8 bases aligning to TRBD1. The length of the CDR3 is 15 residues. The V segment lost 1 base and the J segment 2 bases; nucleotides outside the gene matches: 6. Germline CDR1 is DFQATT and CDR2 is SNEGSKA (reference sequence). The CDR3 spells CSARADRAPNYGYTF. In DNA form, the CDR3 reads TGCAGTGCTAGAGCGGACAGGGCCCCAAACTATGGCTACACCTTC.

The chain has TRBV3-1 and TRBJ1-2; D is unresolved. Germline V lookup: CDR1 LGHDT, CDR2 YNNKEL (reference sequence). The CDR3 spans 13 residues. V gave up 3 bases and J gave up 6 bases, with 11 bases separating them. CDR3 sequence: CASSHMRSNGYTF. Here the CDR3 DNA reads TGTGCCAGCAGCCATATGAGGAGTAATGGCTACACCTTC. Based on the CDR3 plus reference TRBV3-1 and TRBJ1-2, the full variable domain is DTAVSQTPKYLVTQMGNDKSIKCEQNLGHDTMYWYKQDSKKFLKIMFSYNNKELIINETVPNRFSPKSPDKAHLNLHINSLELGDSAVYFCASSHMRSNGYTFGSGTRLTVV.